The present T cell receptor (beta chain) was sequenced within a study of regulatory T cells in long-lasting Graves disease. Study findings and constraints: Newly diagnosed disease favored TRBV20-1 and TRBJ2-1 over persistent disease.

Germline V gene sequence: CDR1 GTSNPN, CDR2 SVGIG (reference sequence). The V and J ends lost 2 bases and 4 bases respectively, with 17 bases between them. This CDR3 has 15 residues. The time point is: newly diagnosed GD, antithyroid drugs for less than 3 months. PBMCs provided the RNA from which the TCR library was made. Patients came from an endocrinology department in Xi'an, China. TCR beta libraries were built with iRepertoire HTBI primers and Arm-PCR of CDR3 regions. One entry per CDR3 protein results from TCRdb running MiXCR on the multiplex PCR reads. The sample holds 200,000 to 250,000 distinct CDR3 sequences, around 19% seen once. In its sample, this clonotype was seen many times. Its antigen is unidentified. These data also featured in a second study, about T cells in Graves' hyperthyroidism and ophthalmopathy. That work adds: Blood samples included most of the expanded thyroid clonotypes exceeding 0.001.

Sequences were derived from peripheral blood mononuclear cells (PBMCs), sampled at new diagnosis, from a patient treated with antithyroid drugs. The receptor comes from a woman aged 25 to 39 with Graves disease. The rearrangement links TRBV30 to TRBJ1-1; D gene ambiguous. The CDR3 sequence is CAWSRPGKVVTEAFF. CDR3 in DNA: TGTGCCTGGAGTCGGCCCGGGAAGGTGGTCACTGAAGCTTTCTTT.